The rows below give T cell receptor beta chains drawn from one sample of a study of CD8+ T cells in alopecia areata. Using immunoSEQ multiplex PCR, the repertoire was profiled, and TCRdb retains in-frame clones only, with some absent. Of under 40,000 clones in the sample, around half were seen once. The specimen sequenced was CD4+ Tregs sorted from blood. These TCRs come from a human donor with alopecia areata. The CDR3 runs from the conserved cysteine through the conserved F or W. Expanded clones are given a class, and other clones once, few, many or no size at all.

j_call: TRBJ2-7
v_call: TRBV7-9
clone_size: -
cdr3_aa: CASSRGQTEQYF

j_call: TRBJ2-7
v_call: TRBV10-1
clone_size: -
cdr3_aa: CASSGTQGSYEQYF

j_call: TRBJ1-2
v_call: TRBV19
clone_size: -
cdr3_aa: CASSVPGQYGYTF

j_call: TRBJ2-7
v_call: TRBV6-1
clone_size: -
cdr3_aa: CASSWGGLDYEQYF

j_call: TRBJ1-2
v_call: TRBV7-2
clone_size: once
cdr3_aa: CASSLAIQGARGYTF

j_call: TRBJ2-1
v_call: TRBV5-1
clone_size: few
cdr3_aa: CASSPAMSSYNEQFF

j_call: TRBJ2-4
v_call: TRBV5-4
clone_size: -
cdr3_aa: CASSMIGAKNIQYF

j_call: TRBJ1-4
v_call: TRBV7-2
clone_size: few
cdr3_aa: CASSLDREKLFF

j_call: TRBJ2-1
v_call: TRBV7-2
clone_size: -
cdr3_aa: CASSKKAGGNEQFF

j_call: TRBJ2-5
v_call: TRBV7-8
clone_size: -
cdr3_aa: CASSLGLQETQYF

j_call: TRBJ2-5
v_call: TRBV28
clone_size: -
cdr3_aa: CASRTPGLKETQYF

j_call: TRBJ2-7
v_call: TRBV6-1
clone_size: -
cdr3_aa: CASSLPGTRIEQYF

j_call: TRBJ2-7
v_call: TRBV6-5
clone_size: few
cdr3_aa: CASTDGRVYEQYF

j_call: TRBJ2-7
v_call: TRBV21-1
clone_size: -
cdr3_aa: CASSLLLAYEQYF

j_call: TRBJ1-4
v_call: TRBV25-1
clone_size: -
cdr3_aa: CASSAEGRGGSEKLFF